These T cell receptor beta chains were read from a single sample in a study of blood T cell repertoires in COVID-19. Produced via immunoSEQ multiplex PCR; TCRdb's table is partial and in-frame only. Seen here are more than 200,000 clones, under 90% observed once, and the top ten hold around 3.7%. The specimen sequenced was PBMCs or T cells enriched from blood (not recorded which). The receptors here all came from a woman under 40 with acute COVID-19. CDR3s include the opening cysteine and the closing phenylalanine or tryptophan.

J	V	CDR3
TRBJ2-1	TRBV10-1	CASSESGLNEQFF
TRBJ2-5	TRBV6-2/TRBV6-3	CASSTGTRQETQYF
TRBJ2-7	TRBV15	CATSRETLQDYEQYF
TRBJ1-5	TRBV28	CASGGRQGASGQPQHF
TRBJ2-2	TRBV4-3	CASSQTIGELFF
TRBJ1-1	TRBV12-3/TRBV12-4	CASSRDRDTEAFF
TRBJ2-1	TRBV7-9	CASPPRGQGDNEQFF
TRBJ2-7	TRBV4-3	CASSQGEGRYEQYF
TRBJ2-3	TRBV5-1	CASSFLGLASPREQYF
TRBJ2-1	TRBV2	CASSDTGTSSNEQFF
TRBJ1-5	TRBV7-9	CASSLGGGPQHF
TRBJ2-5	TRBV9	CASSPWTGEETQYF
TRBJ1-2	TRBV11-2	CASSFSPGGYGYTF
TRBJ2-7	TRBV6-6	CASSYQYEQYF
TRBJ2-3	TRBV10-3	CAIRRTGNTDTQYF
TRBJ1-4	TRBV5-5	CASSKQGTGGAGEKLFF
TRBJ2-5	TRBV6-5	CASSFTSPMEEETQYF
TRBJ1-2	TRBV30	CAWSPGGDGYTF
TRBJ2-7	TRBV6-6	CASSSPGTGAHEQYF
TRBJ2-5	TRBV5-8	CASSRFGTSVPGQETQYF
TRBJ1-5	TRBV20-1	CSASEAGTGDQPQHF
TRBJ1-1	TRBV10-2	CASRPGVTEAFF
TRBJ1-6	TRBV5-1	CASSLEGQSYNSPLHF
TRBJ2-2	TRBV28	CASSFLPGELFF
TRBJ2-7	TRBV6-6	CASSGIRQGVYEQYF
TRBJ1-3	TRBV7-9	CASSPRVDRAGNTIYF
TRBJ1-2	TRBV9	CASSGGQFYGYTF
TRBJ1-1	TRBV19	CASSIWPGGTEAFF
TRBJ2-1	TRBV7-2	CASSLDYGTAYNEQFF
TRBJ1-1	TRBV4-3	CASSQDTGQSMNTEAFF
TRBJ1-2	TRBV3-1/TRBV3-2	CASSSGSGYTF
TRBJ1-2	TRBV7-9	CASSLGGQMVGYTF
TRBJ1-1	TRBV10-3	CAISAGQGVIAEAFF
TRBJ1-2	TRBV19	CASHGELGGHSGYTF
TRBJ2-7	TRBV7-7	CASSPNPGQPYEQYF
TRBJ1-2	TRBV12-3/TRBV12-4	CASNQALSYTF
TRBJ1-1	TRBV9	CASSVAGAGGAGNTEAFF